These 17 T cell receptor beta chains were sequenced from one sample in a study of T cell responses to AZD1222 COVID-19 vaccine. TCRdb's table, derived via immunoSEQ multiplex PCR, lists solely in-frame clones and lacks some. The sample includes some 86,000 clones, around four fifths of them seen just once. Source: peripheral blood, taken on day 0 of AZD1222 vaccination. The receptors were gathered from an adult in good health.

V is TRBV20-1 and J is TRBJ2-7; D unresolved. The germline V gene has CDR1 DFQATT and CDR2 SNEGSKA (reference sequence). V was shortened by 6 bases and J by 6 bases, with 12 bases between the two germline ends. The CDR3 is made up of 11 amino acids. CDR3 residues: CSAQTRFEQYF. CDR3 DNA sequence: TGCAGTGCCCAGACTCGCTTCGAGCAGTACTTC.

A single count supports this clone. CDR3 coding DNA: TGCGCCAGCAGACGGCCTAGGACGGGACAGGGTCCCACCGGGGAGCTGTTTTTT. Protein: CASRRPRTGQGPTGELFF. J is TRBJ2-2 and V is TRBV23-1, with 9 nucleotides matching TRBD1. TRBV23-1 carries the ORF label, with uncertain function. The J segment lost 4 bases and the V segment lost 6 bases, leaving 15 bases of the junction unmatched. The CDR3 has 18 residues.

The sample holds a few counts of this clone. The chain combines TRBV19 with TRBJ1-6; D gene uncertain. Germline CDR1 and CDR2: LNHDA and SQIVND (reference sequence). CDR3 length: 14 amino acids. V was shortened by 8 bases and J by 2 bases, with 10 bases between the two germline ends. The CDR3, as DNA: TGTGCCAGTGCGGATAAGCCCTATAATTCACCCCTCCACTTT. Its translation is CASADKPYNSPLHF.

This chain joins TRBV30 and TRBJ2-1; the D is unclear. The length of the CDR3 is 12 residues. Germline V gene lookup returns CDR1 GTSNPN and CDR2 SVGIG (reference sequence). Trimming removed 5 bases at V and 1 base at J, with 6 bases between. The CDR3 DNA sequence: TGTGCCTGGGGGAAATCCTACAATGAGCAGTTCTTC. This gives the protein CAWGKSYNEQFF.

This clone has only a few counts. The genes are TRBV12-3 or TRBV12-4 and TRBJ1-2; D uncertain. This CDR3 spans 12 amino acids. V lost 1 base, J lost 7 bases, and 7 bases lay in between. The CDR3 DNA follows: TGTGCCAGCAGTTTAGGGCAATCTGGCTACACCTTC. This encodes CASSLGQSGYTF.

The V gene is TRBV10-3, the J gene TRBJ2-2; D remains unclear. The length of the CDR3 is 11 residues. Trimming pared 11 bases from V and 6 bases from J, leaving 10 bases between. Germline V CDR1 and CDR2: ENHRY, SYGVKD. The CDR3 bases are TGTGCCTCAGGACGGCCCGGGGAGCTGTTTTTT. It specifies CASGRPGELFF.

The chain uses TRBV6-5 and TRBJ2-7, with D unclear. This CDR3 spans 11 amino acids. Trimming removed 0 bases at V and 7 bases at J, with 4 bases between. Germline values: CDR1 MNHEY, CDR2 SVGAGI. CDR3 nucleotide sequence: TGTGCCAGCAGTTACTCGGGTGAGCAGTACTTC. Residues: CASSYSGEQYF.

The gene calls are TRBV30 and TRBJ2-1; 11 bases are shared with TRBD2. This CDR3 has 16 amino acids. Germline assignment: CDR1 GTSNPN and CDR2 SVGIG (reference sequence). The V segment lost 5 bases and the J segment 9 bases; nucleotides outside the gene matches: 15. In DNA, the CDR3 is TGTGCCTGGGTGGACCCACTAGCGGGAGTATCGGTTGAGCAGTTCTTC. It yields the protein CAWVDPLAGVSVEQFF.

The chain carries TRBV19 and TRBJ2-5; D not certain. The CDR3 length is 13 residues. Trimming took off 11 bases at V and 4 bases at J, with 17 bases between the two ends. Germline V gene sequence: CDR1 LNHDA, CDR2 SQIVND (reference sequence). The CDR3 loop reads CAASAKGGETQYF. CDR3 DNA: TGTGCCGCTAGTGCGAAGGGCGGAGAGACCCAGTACTTC.

This chain uses TRBV9 with TRBJ2-7; tentatively, D is TRBD1 or TRBD2 (5 bases each). The CDR3 runs to 17 residues. CDR1 and CDR2 (germline): SGDLS, YYNGEE. The ends were cut back, 0 bases at V and 2 bases at J, with 18 bases in the middle. The CDR3 is CASSVGPKGRGTYEQYF. The CDR3 nucleotides read TGTGCCAGCAGCGTAGGCCCCAAGGGGAGAGGGACCTACGAGCAGTACTTC.

The rearrangement links TRBV5-8 to TRBJ1-1; tentative D call: TRBD1 (6 bases). The V end was cut by 0 bases, the J end by 4 bases, with 13 bases between. CDR1 is SGHTS, CDR2 YDEGEE, per germline. The CDR3 is made up of 15 amino acids. This chain's CDR3 is CASSLGQAVGTEAFF. CDR3 in DNA: TGTGCCAGCAGCTTGGGACAGGCTGTTGGCACTGAAGCTTTCTTT.

This chain connects TRBV6-5 to TRBJ2-7; D unclear. The V end lost 0 bases, the J end lost 3 bases, and 15 bases lay between the germline ends. Germline V gene sequence: CDR1 MNHEY, CDR2 SVGAGI. CDR3 size: 16 residues. The CDR3, as DNA: TGTGCCAGCAGTTACTCGAGTTTGGGTTCGGGCTACGAGCAGTACTTC. This gives the protein CASSYSSLGSGYEQYF.

This chain uses TRBV6-5 with TRBJ1-5; no definite D call. The CDR3 has 12 amino acids. Trimming left V 6 bases short and J 6 bases short, with 9 bases between. Germline CDR1 is MNHEY and CDR2 is SVGAGI. The CDR3, as DNA: TGTGCCAGCAGGGCGGGGAGTCAGCCCCAGCATTTT. Residues: CASRAGSQPQHF.

The J gene is TRBJ2-5, the V gene TRBV6-5, with D perhaps matching TRBD1 (6 bases). The CDR3 covers 14 residues. Trimming stripped 5 bases from V and 4 bases from J, with 14 bases between. CDR1 MNHEY and CDR2 SVGAGI come from the germline V gene. CDR3 coding DNA: TGTGCCAGCAGTAAACAGGGACAAGTAGAGACCCAGTACTTC. This translates into CASSKQGQVETQYF.

V usage is TRBV5-4 and J usage is TRBJ2-2, with unresolved D. The germline V gene has CDR1 SGHNT and CDR2 YYREEE (reference sequence). Trimming stripped 4 bases from V and 2 bases from J, with 12 bases between. The CDR3 is 15 amino acids. The CDR3 reads CASSPFDPNTGELFF. The DNA of the CDR3 is TGTGCCAGCAGCCCCTTCGATCCTAACACCGGGGAGCTGTTTTTT.

This chain links TRBV14 with TRBJ1-3; D unclear. V lost 4 bases, J lost 1 base, and 14 bases lay in between. The CDR3 extends over 16 amino acids. Germline V lookup: CDR1 SGHDN, CDR2 FVKESK. DNA of the CDR3: TGTGCCAGCAGCCCTATAGACTACACGTCTGGAAACACCATATATTTT. Amino acid sequence: CASSPIDYTSGNTIYF.

This clone was observed a handful of times. The chain couples TRBV10-2 to TRBJ1-3; D call uncertain. The germline V gene encodes CDR1 WSHSY and CDR2 SAAADI. V lost 2 bases and J 1 base, leaving 9 bases between the germline ends. This CDR3 comprises 15 residues. The CDR3 sequence: CASSEDLGSGNTIYF. The DNA of the CDR3 is TGCGCCAGCAGTGAGGACCTAGGATCTGGAAACACCATATATTTT.